One and the same sample provided the 30 T cell receptor beta chains below, sequenced in a study of blood T cell repertoires in COVID-19. Produced via immunoSEQ multiplex PCR; TCRdb's table is partial and in-frame only. The table lists approximately 400,000 clones, roughly 90% of them singletons. Material: peripheral blood. These receptors originate from a man aged 40-49 years with acute or convalescent COVID-19.

The chain recombines TRBV5-1 with TRBJ2-5; 7 bases line up with TRBD1. Germline assignment: CDR1 SGHRS and CDR2 YFSETQ. This CDR3 has 16 amino acids. V gave up 3 bases and J gave up 1 base; unmatched junction bases: 9. The CDR3, as DNA: TGCGCCAGCAGCTCGAATCGACAGGGTTCCCAAGAGACCCAGTACTTC. Protein: CASSSNRQGSQETQYF.

The CDR3 region has the DNA TGTGCCAGCAGCCCATCCGTTACTACCGGGGAGCTGTTTTTT. Translated, it gives CASSPSVTTGELFF. This chain connects TRBV6-5 to TRBJ2-2, with unresolved D. V was cut by 6 bases and J by 5 bases, with 13 bases left in between. The CDR3 extends over 14 amino acids. Germline V CDR1 and CDR2: MNHEY, SVGAGI.

The chain recombines TRBV7-2 with TRBJ1-2, with unresolved D. Germline V gene sequence: CDR1 SGHTA, CDR2 FQGNSA. V was trimmed by 5 bases and J by 4 bases, leaving 23 bases between them. This CDR3 is built from 17 residues. DNA of the CDR3: TGTGCCAGCAGCCAAGAGGGCTCCGTTGGGTCGACCTATGGCTACACCTTC. The encoded protein is CASSQEGSVGSTYGYTF. Full variable domain (outside the CDR3, taken from reference TRBV7-2 and TRBJ1-2): GAGVSQSPSNKVTEKGKDVELRCDPISGHTALYWYRQSLGQGLEFLIYFQGNSAPDKSGLPSDRFSAERTGGSVSTLTIQRTQQEDSAVYLCASSQEGSVGSTYGYTFGSGTRLTVV.

The rearrangement joins TRBV2 to TRBJ2-5; unclear D gene. Germline values: CDR1 SNHLY, CDR2 FYNNEI. V was shortened by 6 bases and J by 2 bases, with 10 bases between the two germline ends. The CDR3 length is 13 residues. CDR3: CASRFSRQETQYF. The DNA for the CDR3 is TGTGCCAGCAGGTTTAGCCGGCAAGAGACCCAGTACTTC.

This clone was detected only once. This sequence joins TRBV5-5 and TRBJ2-5; 9 positions agree with TRBD2. The CDR3 totals 13 residues. Germline values: CDR1 SGHKS, CDR2 YYEKEE (reference sequence). Trimming at V came to 3 bases and at J to 4 bases, leaving 1 base not matched to a gene. The CDR3 coding sequence is TGTGCCAGCAGCTGGACTAGCGCAGAGACCCAGTACTTC. It encodes CASSWTSAETQYF.

CDR3 bases: TGCGCCAGCAGCTTGGCTTCCTCCTACAATGAGCAGTTCTTC. This codes for CASSLASSYNEQFF. V usage is TRBV5-1 and J usage is TRBJ2-1; D is undetermined. Trimming left V 0 bases short and J 0 bases short, with 4 bases between. CDR1 SGHRS and CDR2 YFSETQ come from the germline V gene. CDR3 length: 14 amino acids.

V and J are TRBV5-1 and TRBJ1-2; possible D gene TRBD1, 6 bases. The CDR3 totals 15 residues. With 0 bases removed from V and 6 bases from J, the gap between germline ends came to 15 bases. Germline V gene lookup returns CDR1 SGHRS and CDR2 YFSETQ. CDR3 in DNA: TGCGCCAGCAGCTTGGGACAGGTCACAAGAGATGGCTACACCTTC. Translated, it gives CASSLGQVTRDGYTF.

The chain has TRBV7-2 and TRBJ2-3; 9 nucleotides agree with TRBD2. Germline trimming cut 5 bases from V and 0 bases from J; bases unmatched to any gene: 9. CDR3 size: 17 residues. CDR1 is SGHTA, CDR2 FQGNSA, per germline. For the CDR3, the DNA is TGTGCCAGCAGCCAACAGTCTAGCGGGGATAGCACAGATACGCAGTATTTT. This gives the protein CASSQQSSGDSTDTQYF.

The chain couples TRBV7-8 to TRBJ1-1; a possible D gene is TRBD1 (5 bases). The CDR3 has 15 residues. V was cut by 5 bases and J by 1 base, with 14 bases left in between. Germline CDR1 reads SGHVS; CDR2 reads FQNEAQ. The CDR3 region has the DNA TGTGCCAGCAGCCGAGCCGGGACTAGGAACACTGAAGCTTTCTTT. It codes for CASSRAGTRNTEAFF.

The rearrangement uses TRBV9 and TRBJ1-1; 7 positions match TRBD1. The V segment lost 1 base and the J segment 4 bases; nucleotides outside the gene matches: 4. The CDR3 extends over 14 amino acids. The germline CDR1 and CDR2 sequences are SGDLS and YYNGEE. CDR3 sequence: CASSVTQGGTEAFF. The CDR3 DNA follows: TGTGCCAGCAGCGTAACCCAGGGGGGCACTGAAGCTTTCTTT.

The rearrangement links TRBV19 to TRBJ2-3; D is ambiguous. Trimming took 3 bases from V and 3 from J, leaving 4 bases between them. The CDR3 runs 12 residues. The germline gives CDR1 LNHDA, CDR2 SQIVND (reference sequence). The CDR3 sequence is CASSIHTDTQYF. DNA of the CDR3: TGTGCCAGTAGTATTCATACAGATACGCAGTATTTT.

The rearrangement joins TRBV19 to TRBJ1-5, with 7 bases fitting TRBD1. Germline loops: CDR1 LNHDA, CDR2 SQIVND (reference sequence). The trim removed 6 bases at V and 6 bases at J, leaving 5 bases unmatched. The CDR3 length is 13 residues. As DNA, the CDR3 is TGTGCCAGTAGACAGGGGATAGCTCAGCCCCAGCATTTT. It specifies CASRQGIAQPQHF.

The chain carries TRBV9 and TRBJ1-2; no clear D gene. Germline values: CDR1 SGDLS, CDR2 YYNGEE. Trimming took 4 bases from V and 4 from J, leaving 17 bases between them. The CDR3 is made up of 15 amino acids. In DNA, the CDR3 is TGTGCCAGCAGCTTCACTGGACCTGGAGGCTATGGCTACACCTTC. Residues: CASSFTGPGGYGYTF.

V is TRBV5-4 and J is TRBJ1-1; 7 bases are a match to TRBD1. The CDR3 runs to 15 residues. The germline gives CDR1 SGHNT, CDR2 YYREEE (reference sequence). J lost 0 bases, V lost 4 bases, and 6 bases had no gene match. The CDR3 reads CASSVRQGMNTEAFF. The DNA of the CDR3 is TGTGCCAGCAGCGTGCGACAGGGCATGAACACTGAAGCTTTCTTT.

The chain couples TRBV6-5 to TRBJ2-1, with TRBD1 matching 10 bases. Germline CDR1 and CDR2: MNHEY and SVGAGI. The CDR3 length is 15 residues. Germline trimming cut 7 bases from V and 3 bases from J; bases unmatched to any gene: 6. CDR3 region: CASKSDRGLYNEQFF. The CDR3 DNA sequence: TGTGCCAGCAAATCCGACAGGGGGCTCTACAATGAGCAGTTCTTC.

The rearrangement uses TRBV4-1 and TRBJ2-5, with 8 nucleotides matching TRBD2. Germline values: CDR1 MGHRA, CDR2 YSYEKL. With V trimmed by 3 bases and J by 2 bases, 8 bases remained unmatched. There are 16 residues in the CDR3. The CDR3: CASSHHSGVRQETQYF. The CDR3 bases are TGCGCCAGCAGCCATCATAGCGGGGTACGACAAGAGACCCAGTACTTC.

The V gene is TRBV2, the J gene TRBJ2-2, with 12 bases fitting TRBD2. The J segment lost 4 bases and the V segment lost 3 bases, leaving 6 bases of the junction unmatched. The CDR3 has 17 residues. CDR1 and CDR2 (germline): SNHLY, FYNNEI. CDR3 sequence (DNA): TGTGCCAGCAGTGAGGACACTAGCGGGGGGTCCACCGGGGAGCTGTTTTTT. Translation gives CASSEDTSGGSTGELFF.

The chain links TRBV6-2 or TRBV6-3 to TRBJ2-1; 7 bases are shared with TRBD2. The V gene's germline CDR1 is MNHEY and CDR2 SVGEGT. V shed 2 bases and J 2 bases; nucleotides not matched to a gene: 12. This CDR3 has 18 residues. CDR3 sequence (DNA): TGTGCCAGCAGTTACACCGCTGGGCGGGGACTACCCTACAATGAGCAGTTCTTC. Protein: CASSYTAGRGLPYNEQFF.

The gene calls are TRBV9 and TRBJ2-1; 8 bases map to TRBD2. Unmatched junction bases numbered 6, after V lost 0 bases and J lost 7 bases. The CDR3 length is 15 residues. In germline, CDR1 is SGDLS, CDR2 YYNGEE. The DNA of the CDR3 is TGTGCCAGCAGCGTAGACCCAGCGGGAGTAAATGAGCAGTTCTTC. It specifies CASSVDPAGVNEQFF.

The genes are TRBV6-2 or TRBV6-3 and TRBJ2-7; possible D gene TRBD2, 6 bases. Germline V lookup: CDR1 MNHEY, CDR2 SVGEGT. The CDR3 covers 13 residues. The V and J ends lost 7 bases and 2 bases respectively, with 12 bases between them. Here the CDR3 DNA reads TGTGCCAGCACCCCATCGGGGGCCTACGAGCAGTACTTC. Translating it yields CASTPSGAYEQYF.

The V call is TRBV28, the J call TRBJ1-2; tentatively, D is TRBD1 (6 bases). The V end was cut by 2 bases, the J end by 3 bases, with 16 bases between. In germline, CDR1 is MDHEN, CDR2 SYDVKM. There are 16 residues in the CDR3. The CDR3: CASSLTRTGLDYGYTF. In nucleotides, the CDR3 is TGTGCCAGCAGTTTAACTCGTACAGGGCTTGACTATGGCTACACCTTC.

About this clone: This sample also contains other DNA sequences that code for the same CDR3. The rearrangement joins TRBV18 to TRBJ1-1, with D hard to call. V lost 3 bases to trimming and J lost 2 bases, with 7 bases between them. CDR3 size: 13 residues. Germline loops: CDR1 KGHSH, CDR2 LQKENI. CDR3 amino acids: CASSPGGNTEAFF. CDR3 DNA sequence: TGTGCCAGCTCACCGGGAGGTAACACTGAAGCTTTCTTT.

The chain links TRBV5-1 to TRBJ2-1; 7 positions match TRBD1. This CDR3 region has 14 residues. The V gene end was trimmed by 3 bases and the J gene end by 4 bases; junction bases not matched to a gene: 4. Germline CDR1 is SGHRS and CDR2 is YFSETQ. The CDR3 here is CASSSGQSYNEQFF. DNA of the CDR3: TGCGCCAGCAGCTCGGGACAGTCTTACAATGAGCAGTTCTTC. The whole variable domain, filled in from reference TRBV5-1 and TRBJ2-1, reads KAGVTQTPRYLIKTRGQQVTLSCSPISGHRSVSWYQQTPGQGLQFLFEYFSETQRNKGNFPGRFSGRQFSNSRSEMNVSTLELGDSALYLCASSSGQSYNEQFFGPGTRLTVL.

The gene calls are TRBV9 and TRBJ1-4; TRBD1 might be the D (6 bases). V was shortened by 2 bases and J by 5 bases, with 10 bases between the two germline ends. This CDR3 is 14 amino acids long. Germline loops: CDR1 SGDLS, CDR2 YYNGEE. The CDR3 reads CASSVSGTNEKLFF. CDR3 nucleotides: TGTGCCAGCAGCGTCTCCGGGACAAATGAAAAACTGTTTTTT.

This chain connects TRBV29-1 to TRBJ1-6, with 8 bases that match TRBD1. Germline loops: CDR1 SQVTM, CDR2 ANQGSEA. The CDR3 totals 14 residues. V dropped 6 bases and J dropped 6; count of bases not matched to a gene: 7. CDR3 residues: CSVRPQGVNSPLHF. The CDR3 region has the DNA TGCAGCGTGCGACCACAGGGGGTTAATTCACCCCTCCACTTT.

The chain recombines TRBV3-1 (or the pseudogene TRBV3-2) with TRBJ1-1, with 8 bases matching TRBD1. Germline assignment: CDR1 LGHDT and CDR2 YNNKEL (reference sequence). CDR3 length: 17 residues. Trimming cost V 1 base and J 0 bases; bases outside gene matches: 7. The CDR3 reads CASSQGPMGQVNTEAFF. CDR3 sequence (DNA): TGTGCCAGCAGCCAAGGACCTATGGGACAGGTGAACACTGAAGCTTTCTTT.

The chain uses TRBV30 and TRBJ2-1; 14 bases match TRBD2. V shed 2 bases, J shed 6 bases, and the junction held 3 bases outside the gene matches. CDR1 and CDR2 from the germline V gene are GTSNPN and SVGIG (reference sequence). This CDR3 has 15 residues. Here the CDR3 reads CAWSKGLAGVNEQFF. The CDR3 bases are TGTGCCTGGAGTAAGGGACTAGCGGGAGTCAATGAGCAGTTCTTC.

A single count supports this clone. The CDR3 DNA follows: TGTGCCAGCATGGATAGCGGGGAAAGGTCCGGGGAGCTGTTTTTT. It encodes CASMDSGERSGELFF. V is TRBV2 and J is TRBJ2-2; TRBD2 aligns across 8 bases. Germline V lookup: CDR1 SNHLY, CDR2 FYNNEI. This CDR3 is 15 amino acids long. The junction had 10 bases not matched to a gene; V was cut back by 7 bases and J by 6 bases.

The rearrangement joins TRBV9 to TRBJ2-2; D gene unclear. Germline V lookup: CDR1 SGDLS, CDR2 YYNGEE. V lost 3 bases and J lost 5, with 5 bases in between. The CDR3 consists of 12 residues. CDR3 coding DNA: TGTGCCAGCAGCGCCCTAACCGGGGAGCTGTTTTTT. Protein product: CASSALTGELFF.

This chain uses TRBV27 with TRBJ1-5; 7 nucleotides agree with TRBD1. The V gene end was trimmed by 8 bases and the J gene end by 4 bases; junction bases not matched to a gene: 5. The CDR3 runs 13 residues. Germline values: CDR1 MNHEY, CDR2 SMNVEV (reference sequence). This CDR3 reads CASSRTGNQPQHF. In DNA form, the CDR3 reads TGTGCCAGCTCTCGGACAGGAAATCAGCCCCAGCATTTT.